This record looks at one T cell receptor (beta chain) sequence and its context. Its antigen is unidentified. Assay: immunoSEQ multiplex PCR; the TCRdb copy retains only in-frame clones and omits some. Counted here are 300,000 to 400,000 clones, about 61% occurring once; the ten biggest clones make up 6.3%. This entry belongs to a study of cytotoxic CD8 clonotypes in ibrutinib-treated CLL. Study observations and caveats: Clonality at baseline surpassed age-matched healthy donors and tracked circulating CD8+ T-cell counts.

The length of the CDR3 is 15 residues. Per the germline V gene, CDR1 is PRHDT and CDR2 is FYEKMQ (reference sequence). V lost 4 bases and J lost 2; bases outside the gene matches: 5. J is TRBJ1-5 and V is TRBV13; 7 nucleotides align to TRBD1. The source of this sequence is a human donor with chronic lymphocytic leukemia. Specimen: PBMCs, collected after 36 months of ibrutinib treatment. As DNA, the CDR3 is TGTGCCAGCAGCTCCTCCGGGACAGGCAATCAGCCCCAGCATTTT. It encodes CASSSSGTGNQPQHF.